There are many counts of the clone carrying this T cell receptor beta chain. Its antigen is unknown. These data belong to a study of T cells in Graves' hyperthyroidism and ophthalmopathy. Findings and caveats of the study: The majority of expanded thyroid clonotypes above 0.001 also appeared in blood. The model foresaw ophthalmopathy a median around 6 months prior to onset.

Using RNA transcripts as the source, TCR beta CDR3 regions were amplified. RT-PCR in the first round (using the HTBI primer set) targeted the TCR CDR3. One entry per CDR3 protein, called by TCRdb with MiXCR from the multiplex PCR reads. The sample has roughly 630,000 distinct CDR3 sequences, approximately 14% seen once; the top ten hold around 7.8%. Germline V lookup: CDR1 SNHLY, CDR2 FYNNEI. There are 15 residues in the CDR3. V lost 2 bases and J 3 bases, leaving 13 bases between the germline ends. Over 18 months, lack of ophthalmopathy progression marked Graves' hyperthyroidism as stable. Fresh 10 ml peripheral blood yielded PBMCs.

The sequenced sample was blood. This rearrangement joins TRBV2 to TRBJ1-1; perhaps TRBD1 as D (6 bases). This receptor was obtained from a woman between 25 and 40 years old with Graves' hyperthyroidism. CDR3 coding DNA: TGTGCCAGCAGTGAACTCAGGGGTGTGGACACTGAAGCTTTCTTT. It specifies CASSELRGVDTEAFF.